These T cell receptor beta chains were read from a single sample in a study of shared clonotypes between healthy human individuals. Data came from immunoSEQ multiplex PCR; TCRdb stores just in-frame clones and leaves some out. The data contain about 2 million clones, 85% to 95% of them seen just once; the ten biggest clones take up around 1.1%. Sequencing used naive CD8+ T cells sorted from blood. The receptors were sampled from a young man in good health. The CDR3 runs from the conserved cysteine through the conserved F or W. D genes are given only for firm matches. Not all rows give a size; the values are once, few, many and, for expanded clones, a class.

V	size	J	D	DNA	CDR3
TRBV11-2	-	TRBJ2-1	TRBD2	TGTGCCAGCAGCTTCGTTCCGGGACTAGCGGGAGATGAGCAGTTCTTC	CASSFVPGLAGDEQFF
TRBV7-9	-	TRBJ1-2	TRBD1	TGTGCCAGCAGCGGGGACAGGATCTATGGCTACACCTTC	CASSGDRIYGYTF
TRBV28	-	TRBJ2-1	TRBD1	TGTGCCAGCAGTTTGCTTCTCACAGGGGGATCTGAGCAGTTCTTC	CASSLLLTGGSEQFF
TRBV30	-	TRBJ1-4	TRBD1	TGTGCCTGTAGAGCCGGGACAGGTCTTTGGGCAACTAATGAAAAACTGTTTTTT	CACRAGTGLWATNEKLFF
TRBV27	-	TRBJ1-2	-	TGTGCCAGCAGTTTATCGTCCAATTATGGCTACACCTTC	CASSLSSNYGYTF
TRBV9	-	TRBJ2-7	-	TGTGCCAGCAGCGTAGGGGGCGACGGAATATACGAGCAGTACTTC	CASSVGGDGIYEQYF
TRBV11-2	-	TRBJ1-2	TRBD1	TGTGCCAGCAGCCCTCGACAGGGCCCCTTCTATGGCTACACCTTC	CASSPRQGPFYGYTF
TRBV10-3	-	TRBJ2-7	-	TGTGCCATCAGTGATTTAGCAGAGGTTAACGAGCAGTACTTC	CAISDLAEVNEQYF
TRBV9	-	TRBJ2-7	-	TGTGCCAGCAGCGCCTCCCGGGACATCCTCTACGAGCAGTACTTC	CASSASRDILYEQYF
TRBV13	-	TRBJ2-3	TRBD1	TGTGCCAGCAGCCTCCAGGGGGAGAGCACAGATACGCAGTATTTT	CASSLQGESTDTQYF
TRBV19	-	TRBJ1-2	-	TGTGCCAGTATTGAATGGGACGGGGGCGGCGATGGCTACACCTTC	CASIEWDGGGDGYTF
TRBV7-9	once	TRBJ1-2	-	TGTGCCAGCACCCCGGGGGGGAACTATGGCTACACCTTC	CASTPGGNYGYTF
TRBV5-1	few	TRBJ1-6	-	TGCGCCAGCAGCGGCGGGCCGGGATTGAGCTCCTATAATTCACCCCTCCACTTT	CASSGGPGLSSYNSPLHF
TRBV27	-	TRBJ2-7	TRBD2	TGTGCCAGCAGCATGACTAGCGGCCACTACGAGCAGTACTTC	CASSMTSGHYEQYF
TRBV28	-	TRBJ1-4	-	TGTGCCAGCAATTCTTTAGTCGAAGGAAATGAAAAACTGTTTTTT	CASNSLVEGNEKLFF
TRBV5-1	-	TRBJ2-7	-	TGCGCCAGCAGCTTGGGGGCAGACCTAATGTTCTACGAGCAGTACTTC	CASSLGADLMFYEQYF
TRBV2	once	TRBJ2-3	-	TGTGCCAGCAGTGAAGGGGGAGTAGTCACAGATACGCAGTATTTT	CASSEGGVVTDTQYF
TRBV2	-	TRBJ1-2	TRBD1	TGTGCCAGCAGTGAAACAGGGGACGACTATGGCTACACCTTC	CASSETGDDYGYTF
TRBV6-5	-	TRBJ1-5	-	TGTGCCAGCAGGTTCACAGGGAACAATCAGCCCCAGCATTTT	CASRFTGNNQPQHF
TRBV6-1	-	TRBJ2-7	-	TGTGCCAGCAGTGCGAGGGGAGCGTCCTACGAGCAGTACTTC	CASSARGASYEQYF
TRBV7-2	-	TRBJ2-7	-	TGTGCCAGCAGCTTAGTGTGGGAGGACGAGCAGTACTTC	CASSLVWEDEQYF
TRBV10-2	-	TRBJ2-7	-	TGCGCCAGCAGGACCCCCAGGGGCGTCGGGTCCTACGAGCAGTACTTC	CASRTPRGVGSYEQYF
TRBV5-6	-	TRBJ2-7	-	TGTGCCAGCAGCTCATCGCTAGCTGTAGGTAACGAGCAGTACTTC	CASSSSLAVGNEQYF
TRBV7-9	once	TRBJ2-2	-	TGTGCCAGCATCTTTACAGGGACATCGAACACCGGGGAGCTGTTTTTT	CASIFTGTSNTGELFF
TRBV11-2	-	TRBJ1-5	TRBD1	TGTGCCAGCAGCCAGACAGGGGAACCGAATCAGCCCCAGCATTTT	CASSQTGEPNQPQHF
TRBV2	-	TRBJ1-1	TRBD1	TGTGCCAGCAGTCTGACAGGGCCTGAAGCTTTCTTT	CASSLTGPEAFF
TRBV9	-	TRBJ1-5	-	TGTGCCAGCAGCGAATTAGGGGGTGGTGAGCCCCAGCATTTT	CASSELGGGEPQHF
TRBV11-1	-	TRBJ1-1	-	TGTGCCAGCAGCTTAGCAAGAGGGTTTTCGAGCACTGAAGCTTTCTTT	CASSLARGFSSTEAFF
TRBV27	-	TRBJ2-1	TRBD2	TGTGCCAGCAGCTTAGCGGGGGGCTACTACAATGAGCAGTTCTTC	CASSLAGGYYNEQFF
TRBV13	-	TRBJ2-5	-	TGTGCCAGCAGCTTAGGGTTAACGGACCAGTACTTC	CASSLGLTDQYF
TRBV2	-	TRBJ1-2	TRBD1	TGTGCCAGCAGTGAAGCGGACTGGCAGGGGGCAGACTATGGCTACACCTTC	CASSEADWQGADYGYTF
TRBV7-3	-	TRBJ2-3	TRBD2	TGTGCCAGCAGCATGCCGGGACTAGCGGGAGTTAGCACAGATACGCAGTATTTT	CASSMPGLAGVSTDTQYF
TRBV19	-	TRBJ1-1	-	TGTGCCAGTAGTATATGGAGGGAAACTTTGAACACTGAAGCTTTCTTT	CASSIWRETLNTEAFF
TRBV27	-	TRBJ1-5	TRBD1	TGTGCCAGCAGGATGACAGGGGGCTGGGATCAGCCCCAGCATTTT	CASRMTGGWDQPQHF
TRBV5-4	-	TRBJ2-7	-	TGTGCCAGCAGCTATTGGGGGAGCTCCTACGAGCAGTACTTC	CASSYWGSSYEQYF
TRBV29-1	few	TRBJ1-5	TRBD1	TGCAGCGTTGAAGATCGCTGGACAGGGGGCAGCAATCAGCCCCAGCATTTT	CSVEDRWTGGSNQPQHF
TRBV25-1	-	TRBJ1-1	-	TGTGCCAGCAGTGTAGGTTTGGGCACTGAAGCTTTCTTT	CASSVGLGTEAFF